What follows is one T cell receptor (beta chain) and its context. The sample belongs to a study of OX40 agonist ivuxolimab in advanced cancers. Study summary: Patients were infused with ivuxolimab every 2 weeks at 0.01 to 10 mg/kg. Earlier anti-PD-1, anti-PD-L1 or anti-CTLA-4 therapy was permitted; 35% to 50% had received some. Partial response was recorded in three patients: one hepatocellular carcinoma and two cutaneous melanoma cases.

Assay: immunoSEQ multiplex PCR; the TCRdb copy retains only in-frame clones and omits some. Among 45,000 to 60,000 clones listed, more than 70% were seen once. CDR1 SGHDT and CDR2 YYEEEE come from the germline V gene. CDR3 length: 18 amino acids. Deletions cut 1 base from V and 5 bases from J, with 24 bases between. This chain joins TRBV5-6 and TRBJ1-2; D not certain. The sequences come from CD4+ or CD8+ T cells sorted from blood, collected in a trial of the OX40 agonist ivuxolimab. The sequence derives from an adult with an advanced solid tumor such as melanoma, head and neck, liver or kidney cancer. The chain's CDR3 is CASSLKPWPAPTQYGYTF. In DNA, the CDR3 is TGTGCCAGCAGCTTGAAACCGTGGCCGGCTCCCACCCAATATGGCTACACCTTC.